One and the same sample provided the 15 T cell receptor beta chains below, sequenced in a study of immune cell composition in non-small cell lung cancer. Normal lung sampling was at least 3 cm from the tumour, as distant as possible. Sequencing was performed with immunoSEQ multiplex PCR; in TCRdb, only in-frame clones are kept and a portion is missing. The sample lists some 10,000 clones, roughly 80% occurring once. The sequenced material came from non-adjacent lung tissue. The receptors derive from a human donor with non-small cell lung cancer.

A few counts support this clone. The chain has TRBV28 and TRBJ2-7; TRBD1 agrees at 12 bases. Germline V gives CDR1 MDHEN, CDR2 SYDVKM. The ends lost 8 bases at V and 9 bases at J; junction bases unmatched: 14. This CDR3 region has 15 residues. The CDR3 region is CASSRTGTGGLLQYF. The DNA of the CDR3 is TGTGCCAGCTCTAGGACGGGGACAGGGGGCCTTTTGCAGTACTTC. The variable domain in full, completed from reference TRBV28 and TRBJ2-7, reads DVKVTQSSRYLVKRTGEKVFLECVQDMDHENMFWYRQDPGLGLRLIYFSYDVKMKEKGDIPEGYSVSREKKERFSLILESASTNQTSMYLCASSRTGTGGLLQYFGPGTRLTVT.

The chain combines TRBV4-1 with TRBJ2-7; D gene ambiguous. Germline values: CDR1 MGHRA, CDR2 YSYEKL. V was cut by 1 base and J by 4 bases, with 8 bases left in between. The CDR3 is 13 amino acids. CDR3 residues: CASSQAMGYEQYF. The CDR3 DNA reads TGCGCCAGCAGCCAAGCAATGGGGTACGAGCAGTACTTC.

This chain connects TRBV5-1 to TRBJ2-4, with TRBD2 identical over 9 bases. The CDR3 contains 15 residues. Germline CDR1 is SGHRS and CDR2 is YFSETQ. Trimming cost V 0 bases and J 8 bases; bases outside gene matches: 6. The CDR3 coding sequence is TGCGCCAGCAGCTTGGCCCGCGGGAGGGGGGACATTCAGTACTTC. Protein: CASSLARGRGDIQYF. Variable domain in full (rest from reference TRBV5-1 and TRBJ2-4): KAGVTQTPRYLIKTRGQQVTLSCSPISGHRSVSWYQQTPGQGLQFLFEYFSETQRNKGNFPGRFSGRQFSNSRSEMNVSTLELGDSALYLCASSLARGRGDIQYFGAGTRLSVL.

The genes are TRBV6-5 and TRBJ2-1; TRBD2 might be the D (6 bases). The germline V gene has CDR1 MNHEY and CDR2 SVGAGI. The CDR3 spans 14 residues. Trimming pared 8 bases from V and 3 bases from J, leaving 14 bases between. CDR3 in DNA: TGTGCCAGCTGGGGGGACTCAATCTACAATGAGCAGTTCTTC. Encoded protein: CASWGDSIYNEQFF.

The chain is built from TRBV2 and TRBJ1-1; TRBD1 might be the D (6 bases). The germline V and J ends were trimmed by 9 bases and 8 bases, with 16 bases remaining between them. The CDR3 consists of 12 residues. Germline V gene lookup returns CDR1 SNHLY and CDR2 FYNNEI. The CDR3 sequence is CARQGLGREAFF. The CDR3 DNA is TGTGCCAGACAGGGTTTGGGTAGGGAAGCTTTCTTT.

This sequence joins TRBV10-3 and TRBJ2-4, with D possibly matching TRBD2 (6 bases). This CDR3 is 12 amino acids long. The ends were cut back, 2 bases at V and 7 bases at J, with 6 bases in the middle. Germline V gene data show CDR1 as ENHRY and CDR2 as SYGVKD. The CDR3 here is CAISEGGNIQYF. DNA of the CDR3: TGTGCCATCAGTGAGGGGGGGAACATTCAGTACTTC.

This clone has a single count. The V gene is TRBV6-1, the J gene TRBJ1-6; D not certain. Germline V gives CDR1 MNHNS, CDR2 SASEGT. CDR3 length: 15 amino acids. Trimming stripped 6 bases from V and 3 bases from J, with 12 bases between. CDR3 in amino acids: CASSRQADYNSPLHF. In DNA, the CDR3 is TGTGCCAGCAGCCGGCAAGCCGACTATAATTCACCCCTCCACTTT.

This clone was seen only a few times. The chain employs TRBV7-8 and TRBJ1-2; D call uncertain. Germline CDR1 SGHVS, CDR2 FQNEAQ. V was pared by 5 bases and J by 4 bases, with 8 bases between. This CDR3 is built from 12 residues. The CDR3 here is CASSHGLYGYTF. The CDR3 coding sequence is TGTGCCAGCAGCCATGGACTCTATGGCTACACCTTC.

The V gene is TRBV7-9, the J gene TRBJ2-7; perhaps TRBD1 as D (6 bases). V was trimmed by 7 bases and J by 4 bases, leaving 20 bases between them. The CDR3 runs to 15 residues. The germline gives CDR1 SEHNR, CDR2 FQNEAQ (reference sequence). CDR3 sequence (DNA): TGTGCCAGCAAGGGGGATGGTGGCGGTAGGTACGAGCAGTACTTC. Residues: CASKGDGGGRYEQYF.

This clone was observed a handful of times. V is TRBV28 and J is TRBJ2-3; D is possibly TRBD2 (6 bases). V dropped 5 bases and J dropped 3 bases, with 12 bases sitting between them. The CDR3 runs to 14 residues. The germline V gene encodes CDR1 MDHEN and CDR2 SYDVKM. CDR3 nucleotide sequence: TGTGCCAGCAGTATCCCCGGGACTACAGATACGCAGTATTTT. Translated, it gives CASSIPGTTDTQYF.

The chain has TRBV7-2 and TRBJ2-1, with D possibly TRBD2 on 6 matching bases. Germline CDR1 reads SGHTA; CDR2 reads FQGNSA. Trimming took 5 bases from V and 8 from J, leaving 13 bases between them. This CDR3 has 13 residues. In nucleotides, the CDR3 is TGTGCCAGCAGCCGACTAGTCAGAGATGAGCAGTTCTTC. The encoded protein is CASSRLVRDEQFF. The full variable domain, completed using reference TRBV7-2 and TRBJ2-1, is GAGVSQSPSNKVTEKGKDVELRCDPISGHTALYWYRQSLGQGLEFLIYFQGNSAPDKSGLPSDRFSAERTGGSVSTLTIQRTQQEDSAVYLCASSRLVRDEQFFGPGTRLTVL.

The table lists this clone with a count of one. The chain joins TRBV6-5 to TRBJ2-2, with 11 bases aligning to TRBD1. Losses at the gene ends were 6 bases for V and 7 bases for J; bases not matched to a gene: 4. The CDR3 is 14 residues long. The germline gives CDR1 MNHEY, CDR2 SVGAGI. CDR3 coding DNA: TGTGCCAGCAGCCGGACAGGGGGCGGCGGGGAGCTGTTTTTT. It translates to CASSRTGGGGELFF.

This clone came up a few times. This chain connects TRBV6-5 to TRBJ2-2; 10 nucleotides agree with TRBD2. The length of the CDR3 is 14 residues. Germline CDR1 is MNHEY and CDR2 is SVGAGI. J gave up 9 bases and V 5 bases, and 6 bases lay outside the gene matches. DNA for the CDR3: TGTGCCAGCAGTCGACTAGCGGGTACCCGGGAGCTGTTTTTT. It specifies CASSRLAGTRELFF.

In its sample, this clone was seen once. The J gene is TRBJ2-2, the V gene TRBV9; no definite D call. Trimming removed 4 bases from V and 4 bases from J, with 8 bases in between. Germline loops: CDR1 SGDLS, CDR2 YYNGEE. This CDR3 contains 13 residues. The CDR3 loop reads CASSSLSTGELFF. CDR3 bases: TGTGCCAGCAGCTCCCTGAGCACCGGGGAGCTGTTTTTT. The variable domain in full, completed from reference TRBV9 and TRBJ2-2, reads DSGVTQTPKHLITATGQRVTLRCSPRSGDLSVYWYQQSLDQGLQFLIQYYNGEERAKGNILERFSAQQFPDLHSELNLSSLELGDSALYFCASSSLSTGELFFGEGSRLTVL.

This clone was counted a few times. This chain uses TRBV27 with TRBJ1-6; the D is unclear. The ends were cut back, 6 bases at V and 5 bases at J, with 14 bases in the middle. Looked up from germline, CDR1 is MNHEY and CDR2 is SMNVEV (reference sequence). The CDR3 totals 15 residues. Here the CDR3 reads CASSYGLLDNSPLHF. CDR3 DNA: TGTGCCAGCAGCTATGGATTACTCGATAATTCACCCCTCCACTTT.